This entry concerns a single TCR beta chain. Its antigen is unknown. No clone much larger than this one lies a single base away; base qualities are absent. TCRbeta CDR3 regions were amplified from genomic DNA using the immunoSEQ Assay, a bias-controlled multiplex PCR. The source study handled its data this way. The number of nucleated cells in each sample was estimated by amplification of reference gene primers within the assay. Sequence reads were collapsed and filtered to measure the absolute abundance of every unique TCRbeta CDR3 rearrangement. Productive Simpson clonality was computed per sample as the square root of Simpson's diversity index over productive rearrangements. TCRdb re-hosts the immuneACCESS table, in-frame sequences only. Its copies lack some clones; in the studies checked, an unresolved V gene accounts for under half of them, and the cause for the rest is not known. V and J calls and clone size are copied from that table; D and trimming were computed from the DNA. This sample comprises some 150,000 clones, roughly four fifths of them detected only once. The ten largest clonotypes hold 3% of the sample.

The sample belongs to a study of blood T cell repertoires in COVID-19 (dated by TCRdb to 2018 to 2020). The study in broad terms: Samples covering the acute and convalescent phases of COVID-19 were provided by collaborators in the United States, Italy and Spain. The prospective study material was composed of cDNA or gDNA derived from T cells, B-cell-depleted T cells, or PBMCs. The sample metadata nearly always contained a de-identified subject ID, COVID-19 status, age in years and sex. Subjects who had been exposed to COVID-19, were actively infected with it, or had recovered from it provided the deeply sampled blood TCRbeta repertoires that made up the dataset. The samples were drawn from the first 160 participants of the ongoing ImmuneRACE study and from over 950 subjects provided by 6 global collaborators. A freely available public database, intended as a resource for researchers studying the immune response to SARS-CoV-2, is where the repertoires were released. Where HLA class I and class II types were available, the types were taken from metadata supplied by the sample provider, not from assay-based typing. Here is what the overall study found, with its caveats: The amount of clinical and demographic metadata varied by source and participant and was provided uncurated.

Each collaborating institution followed its own protocols to collect whole blood in K2EDTA tubes. For TCRbeta analysis, collaborators shipped samples in one of three forms: frozen whole blood, isolated PBMCs, or DNA extracted from either of those sample types. From the cysteine through the phenylalanine, the CDR3 covers 14 amino acids. The kept DNA is CDR3 alone, 42 bases in frame from the first base. Trimming takes 5 bases off V and 3 bases off J; junction bases not matched to a gene: 4. Via the germline V gene, CDR1 is SGHVS and CDR2 FQNEAQ. The receptor's source is a woman over 75 with acute or convalescent COVID-19. The sequencing input was peripheral blood. The V and J genes are TRBV7-8 and TRBJ1-1; 9 middle bases align to TRBD1. This receptor has the CDR3 CASSPGQGYTEAFF. The nucleotide sequence reads as follows: TGTGCCAGCAGCCCGGGACAGGGTTACACTGAAGCTTTCTTT.